These 11 T cell receptor beta chains were sequenced from one sample in a study of T cells expressing NK-cell markers. From its re-call of the 5' RACE reads, TCRdb lists each CDR3 protein once, without DNA. This sample contains about 260,000 distinct CDR3 sequences. The sequencing sample was made of blood T cells: a sorted CD56 or NKG2C T cell subset, CD4+ or CD8+ T cells, or bulk PBMC T cells (not recorded which). These receptors were collected from a young man in good health.

The chain joins TRBV7-2 to TRBJ2-5; TCRdb's D call, TRBD1, is unchecked because there is no DNA. Germline V gene lookup returns CDR1 SGHTA and CDR2 FQGNSA. This CDR3 is 15 amino acids long. The CDR3 loop is CASSPQWGTLETQYF.

The chain couples TRBV20-1 to TRBJ2-7; TCRdb's D call, TRBD2, is unchecked because there is no DNA. Germline V gene data show CDR1 as DFQATT and CDR2 as SNEGSKA (reference sequence). This CDR3 region has 15 residues. CDR3 in amino acids: CSARPREGLYYEQYF.

The CDR3 loop reads CASSQEGSSGSNEQFF. The chain combines TRBV4-1 with TRBJ2-1. Germline CDR1 reads MGHRA; CDR2 reads YSYEKL. The CDR3 totals 16 residues.

The chain links TRBV7-6 to TRBJ1-1; the TCRdb call, TRBD1, lacks DNA for checking. The germline V gene has CDR1 SGHVS and CDR2 FNYEAQ. The CDR3 sequence is 14 residues long. CDR3 sequence: CASSLGGAGTEAFF.

This rearrangement joins TRBV12-3 or TRBV12-4 to TRBJ2-1; TCRdb's D call, TRBD2, is unchecked because there is no DNA. This CDR3 has 13 amino acids. The CDR3 region is CASTEAGVSEQFF.

CDR3 sequence: CASSPQTGPYEQYF. This rearrangement joins TRBV7-2 to TRBJ2-7. The CDR3 length is 14 residues. Germline V gives CDR1 SGHTA, CDR2 FQGNSA.

This sequence joins TRBV12-3 or TRBV12-4 and TRBJ2-5; TCRdb names TRBD2, which stays unverified in the absence of DNA. This CDR3 has 17 amino acids. The CDR3 is CASSFPGTSGRRETQYF.

The chain employs TRBV30 and TRBJ2-3; TCRdb designates TRBD1, a call that cannot be tested without DNA. Germline loops: CDR1 GTSNPN, CDR2 SVGIG (reference sequence). The CDR3 contains 16 residues. This CDR3 reads CAWSRWRLQGTDTQYF.

The CDR3 loop reads CASSFSAGRDTQYF. This chain links TRBV27 with TRBJ2-3; TCRdb's D gene call, TRBD2, goes unchecked for lack of DNA. The CDR3 loop spans 14 amino acids. From germline, CDR1 is MNHEY and CDR2 SMNVEV (reference sequence).

The rearrangement links TRBV29-1 to TRBJ2-3. This CDR3 has 12 residues. Germline CDR1 and CDR2: SQVTM and ANQGSEA. CDR3 in amino acids: CSVFVLGDTQYF.

The chain joins TRBV7-6 to TRBJ2-5; TCRdb lists TRBD2, though no DNA is available to test this call. Looked up from germline, CDR1 is SGHVS and CDR2 is FNYEAQ. The length of the CDR3 is 14 residues. The CDR3 region is CASSSGSIRETQYF.